This TCR beta chain emerged from a study of blood T cell repertoires in COVID-19. The overall study: PBMCs, B-cell-depleted T cells, or T cells were the source of the cDNA or gDNA that made up the material.

Trimming cost V 4 bases and J 6 bases; bases outside gene matches: 15. The CDR3 has 18 residues. Germline CDR1 is SGHAT and CDR2 is FQNNGV. Original methodology: For nucleated cells, counts were estimated from reference gene primer amplification. Profiled with immunoSEQ multiplex PCR; TCRdb holds only in-frame clones, not every one. V and J calls plus clone size are reproduced from that table; the DNA served to infer D and trimming. The sample contains some 200,000 clones, about 88% of which appear only once. This TCR was sampled from a man aged 50-59 years with COVID-19, enrolled during active disease. The chain combines TRBV11-2 with TRBJ2-7, with 13 bases identical to TRBD2. Sequences were obtained from peripheral blood. CDR3 DNA: TGTGCCAGCAGCTCCAAAACCGGACTAGCGGGAGCAGGAAGCGAGCAGTACTTC. Translating gives CASSSKTGLAGAGSEQYF.